This entry describes one T cell receptor (beta chain). The antigen is not known. This sample is part of a study of cytomegalovirus exposure and HLA in healthy donors. The study, taken as a whole, reports: It was only CMV serostatus that was available as immune exposure information.

The CDR3 has 16 amino acids. Per the germline V gene, CDR1 is LGHNA and CDR2 is YNFKEQ. V shed 6 bases and J shed 0 bases, with 15 bases lying between them. A multiplex PCR was run with 60 Vbeta primers and 13 Jbeta primers. Here immunoSEQ multiplex PCR was the method, and the copy in TCRdb shows in-frame clones only, minus some. Its table lists 35,000 or so clones. The chain is built from TRBV4-2 and TRBJ1-3, with D maybe TRBD1 (6 bases). The TCR comes from a middle-aged man in good health and CMV-seropositive. Sequencing was performed on PBMCs. The CDR3 DNA follows: TGTGCCAGCAGTATCACCGGGACAAGCTCTGGAAACACCATATATTTT. Protein product: CASSITGTSSGNTIYF.